This T cell receptor (beta chain) emerged from a study of CD8 T cells in ankylosing spondylitis. Study results and caveats: A motif in TCR beta, a set of eight highly homologous variants, appeared characteristic of ankylosing spondylitis blood. In synovial fluid and blood from reactive arthritis, some motif variants were previously reported.

A note on this clonotype: The antigen remains undetermined.

The CDR3 consists of 13 residues. Germline CDR1 and CDR2: GTSNPN and SVGIG (reference sequence). Trimming stripped 0 bases from V and 0 bases from J, with 3 bases between. TCR beta libraries were made by quantitative 5'-RACE with molecular barcodes. TCRdb re-called the 5' RACE reads through MiXCR, storing one row per CDR3 protein. The table shows under 130,000 distinct CDR3 sequences, with approximately 25% occurring only once. This chain links TRBV30 with TRBJ1-5; the D is unclear. This clonotype was sampled from a male donor with ankylosing spondylitis. Sequenced material: synovial fluid, either unsorted or a sorted T cell fraction (not recorded which). This CDR3 reads CAWSVGSNQPQHF. Here the CDR3 DNA reads TGTGCCTGGAGTGTTGGTAGCAATCAGCCCCAGCATTTT.